This TCR beta chain was observed in a study of vaccination effects on CD4 cells after COVID-19. Trimming cost V 3 bases and J 5 bases; bases outside gene matches: 3. There are 13 residues in the CDR3. Germline loops: CDR1 MNHNS, CDR2 SASEGT. Only in-frame clones appear in the TCRdb table, and some are missing; sequencing was by immunoSEQ multiplex PCR. The table lists about 79,000 clones, roughly four fifths of them singletons. Study observations and caveats: Marked clonal contraction was seen late after vaccination (in both infection- and vaccine-induced clones).

Antigen-specific CD4+ T cells expanded by the ViraFEST assay with viral peptide pools were then sequenced. Cells that had been cultured for 10 days were the source of isolated CD4+ T cells. After 2 million or so PBMC were placed in each well, they were cultured with approximately 10 IU/ml IL-2 and 10 ug/ml peptides. This clone appeared once. Its cognate antigen is unknown. The V and J genes are TRBV6-1 and TRBJ2-7, with 8 nucleotides matching TRBD2. The sequence derives from a human donor who received a COVID-19 vaccine. Sequencing used CD4+ T cells from PBMCs cultured with HCoV-229E spike peptides, obtained before COVID-19 vaccination. CDR3 sequence reads: CASSENGRDEQYV. DNA for the CDR3: TGTGCCAGCAGTGAGAACGGGAGGGACGAGCAGTACGTC.